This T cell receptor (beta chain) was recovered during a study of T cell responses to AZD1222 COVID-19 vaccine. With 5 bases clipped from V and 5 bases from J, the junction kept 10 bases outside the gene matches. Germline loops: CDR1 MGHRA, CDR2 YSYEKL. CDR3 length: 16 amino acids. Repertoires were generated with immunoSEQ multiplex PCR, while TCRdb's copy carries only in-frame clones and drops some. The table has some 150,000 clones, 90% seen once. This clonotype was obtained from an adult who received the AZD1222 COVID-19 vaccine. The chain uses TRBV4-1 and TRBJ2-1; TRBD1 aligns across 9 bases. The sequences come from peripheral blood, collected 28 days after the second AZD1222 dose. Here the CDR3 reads CASSFEQGARNNEQFF. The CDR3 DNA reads TGCGCCAGCAGCTTTGAACAGGGGGCGCGTAACAATGAGCAGTTCTTC.